What follows are 3 T cell receptor beta chains derived from one specimen sequenced in a study of blood T cell repertoires in COVID-19 (dated by TCRdb to the early 2020s). Library preparation was by the immunoSEQ multiplex PCR assay. In TCRdb, the immuneACCESS table is reduced to in-frame sequences with V and J assigned. These tables do not hold every clone; where another copy was compared, an unresolved V gene accounts for under half, and the others remain unexplained. For this sample there are 200,000 to 250,000 clones; around 80% appear just once. The top ten constitute 15% of the sample. Material for sequencing was PBMCs or T cells enriched from blood (not recorded which). The receptors stem from a man between 35 and 55 years old who had recovered from COVID-19.

This clone was seen more than once but under ten times. One end of the junction fails to match germline, which may point to a read error. The chain recombines TRBV2 with TRBJ2-7; no clear D. Germline-derived CDR1 and CDR2 are SNHLY and FYNNEI. CDR3 size: 11 residues. In DNA form, the CDR3 reads TGTGCCAGCAGTGCCGCCGGGTCCCCTCGCTTC. Translation: CASSAAGSPRF.

This rearrangement joins TRBV4-1 to TRBJ2-7, with 9 bases matching TRBD2. Trimming took 4 bases from V and 2 from J; bases not matched to a gene: 6. This CDR3 comprises 15 residues. Looked up from germline, CDR1 is MGHRA and CDR2 is YSYEKL. CDR3 DNA: TGCGCCAGCAGCCGGGTAGCGGGGGCACCCTACGAGCAGTACTTC. Amino acids: CASSRVAGAPYEQYF.

V and J are TRBV15 and TRBJ1-4; no reliable D call. Trimming cost V 8 bases and J 3 bases, with 10 bases left between them. Germline lookup yields CDR1 LNHNV and CDR2 YYDKDF (reference sequence). CDR3 length: 13 amino acids. CDR3: CATEMRANEKLFF. CDR3 DNA: TGTGCCACCGAAATGCGGGCTAATGAAAAACTGTTTTTT. The variable domain in full, with the rest retrieved from reference TRBV15 and TRBJ1-4, is DAMVIQNPRYQVTQFGKPVTLSCSQTLNHNVMYWYQQKSSQAPKLLFHYYDKDFNNEADTPDNFQSRRPNTSFCFLDIRSPGLGDTAMYLCATEMRANEKLFFGSGTQLSVL.